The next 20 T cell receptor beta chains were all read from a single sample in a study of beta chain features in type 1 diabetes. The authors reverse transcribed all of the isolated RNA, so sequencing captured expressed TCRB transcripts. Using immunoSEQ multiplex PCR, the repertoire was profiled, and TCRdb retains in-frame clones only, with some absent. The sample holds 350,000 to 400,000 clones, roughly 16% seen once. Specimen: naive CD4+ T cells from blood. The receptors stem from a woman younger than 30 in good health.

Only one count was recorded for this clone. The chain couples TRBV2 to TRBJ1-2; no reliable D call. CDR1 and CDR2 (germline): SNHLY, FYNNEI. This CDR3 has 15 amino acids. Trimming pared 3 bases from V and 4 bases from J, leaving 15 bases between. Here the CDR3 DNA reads TGTGCCAGCAGTGATGTCAGGACTTTTGCCTATGGCTACACCTTC. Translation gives CASSDVRTFAYGYTF.

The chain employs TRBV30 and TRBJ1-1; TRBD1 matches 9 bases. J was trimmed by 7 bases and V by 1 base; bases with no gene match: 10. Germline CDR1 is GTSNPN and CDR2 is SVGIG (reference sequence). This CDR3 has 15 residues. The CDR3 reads CAWSDKGQGGVEAFF. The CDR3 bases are TGTGCCTGGAGTGATAAGGGACAGGGTGGAGTTGAAGCTTTCTTT.

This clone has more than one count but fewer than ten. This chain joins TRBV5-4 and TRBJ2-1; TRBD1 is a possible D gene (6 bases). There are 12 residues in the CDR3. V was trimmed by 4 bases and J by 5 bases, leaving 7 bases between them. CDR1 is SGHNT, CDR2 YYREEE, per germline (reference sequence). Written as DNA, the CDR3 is TGTGCCAGCAGCCGGACAGACAATGAGCAGTTCTTC. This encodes CASSRTDNEQFF.

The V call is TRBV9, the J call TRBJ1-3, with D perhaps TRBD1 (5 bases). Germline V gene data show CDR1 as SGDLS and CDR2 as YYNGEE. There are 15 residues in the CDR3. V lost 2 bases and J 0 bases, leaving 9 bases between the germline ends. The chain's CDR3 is CASSVRGSSGNTIYF. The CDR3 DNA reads TGTGCCAGCAGCGTCCGGGGGAGCTCTGGAAACACCATATATTTT.

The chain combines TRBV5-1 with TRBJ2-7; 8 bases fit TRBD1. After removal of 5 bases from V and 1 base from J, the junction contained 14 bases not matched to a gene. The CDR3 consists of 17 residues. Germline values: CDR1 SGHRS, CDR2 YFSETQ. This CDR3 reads CASRATVDRGSSYEQYF. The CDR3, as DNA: TGCGCCAGCAGGGCGACGGTTGACAGGGGTTCATCCTACGAGCAGTACTTC.

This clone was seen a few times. The CDR3 loop reads CASSLGMNTEAFF. CDR3 bases: TGTGCCAGCAGTTTAGGCATGAACACTGAAGCTTTCTTT. The chain joins TRBV28 to TRBJ1-1; D remains unclear. Germline V gene lookup returns CDR1 MDHEN and CDR2 SYDVKM. The V end was cut by 2 bases, the J end by 0 bases, with 4 bases between. The CDR3 runs to 13 residues.

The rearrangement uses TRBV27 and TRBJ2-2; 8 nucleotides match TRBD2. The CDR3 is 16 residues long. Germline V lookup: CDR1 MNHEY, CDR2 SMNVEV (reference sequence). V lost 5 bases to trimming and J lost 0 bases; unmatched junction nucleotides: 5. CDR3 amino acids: CASSPLLAANTGELFF. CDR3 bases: TGTGCCAGCAGTCCCTTACTAGCGGCGAACACCGGGGAGCTGTTTTTT.

CDR3 protein: CASSSSMTPEEETQYF. CDR3 coding DNA: TGTGCCAGCAGCTCCTCCATGACCCCTGAGGAGGAGACCCAGTACTTC. The chain combines TRBV28 with TRBJ2-5; no firm D call. CDR1 MDHEN and CDR2 SYDVKM come from the germline V gene. The CDR3 loop spans 16 amino acids. V shed 6 bases and J shed 5 bases, with 22 bases lying between them.

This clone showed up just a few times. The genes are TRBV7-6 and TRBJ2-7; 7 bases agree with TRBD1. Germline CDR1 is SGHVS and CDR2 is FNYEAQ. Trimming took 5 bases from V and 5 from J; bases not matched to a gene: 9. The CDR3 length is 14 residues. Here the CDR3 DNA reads TGTGCCAGCAGCCGTAGTCAGGGGGTGGACGAGCAGTACTTC. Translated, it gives CASSRSQGVDEQYF.

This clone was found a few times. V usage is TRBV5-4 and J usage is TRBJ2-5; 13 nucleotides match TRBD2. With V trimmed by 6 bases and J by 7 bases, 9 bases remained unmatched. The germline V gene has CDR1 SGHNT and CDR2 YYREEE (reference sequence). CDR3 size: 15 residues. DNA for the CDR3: TGTGCCAGCATGGTAGGACTAGCGGGAGTAGCGACCCAGTACTTC. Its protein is CASMVGLAGVATQYF. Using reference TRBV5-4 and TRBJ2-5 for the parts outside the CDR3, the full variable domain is ETGVTQSPTHLIKTRGQQVTLRCSSQSGHNTVSWYQQALGQGPQFIFQYYREEENGRGNFPPRFSGLQFPNYSSELNVNALELDDSALYLCASMVGLAGVATQYFGPGTRLLVL.

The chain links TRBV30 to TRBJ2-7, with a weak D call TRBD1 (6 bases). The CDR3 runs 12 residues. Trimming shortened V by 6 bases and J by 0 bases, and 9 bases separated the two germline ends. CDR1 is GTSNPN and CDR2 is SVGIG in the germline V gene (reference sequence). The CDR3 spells CACRDNSYEQYF. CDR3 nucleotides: TGTGCCTGCCGGGACAACTCCTACGAGCAGTACTTC.

The CDR3 loop reads CASSFGGGPYNEQFF. The CDR3 DNA reads as TGTGCCAGCAGCTTTGGGGGAGGCCCCTACAATGAGCAGTTCTTC. V is TRBV11-3 and J is TRBJ2-1; D is perhaps TRBD2 (6 bases). CDR1 SGHNT and CDR2 YENEEA come from the germline V gene. This CDR3 is 15 amino acids long. V lost 3 bases to trimming and J lost 2 bases, with 11 bases between them. The full variable domain, completed using reference TRBV11-3 and TRBJ2-1, is EAGVVQSPRYKIIEKKQPVAFWCNPISGHNTLYWYLQNLGQGPELLIRYENEEAVDDSQLPKDRFSAERLKGVDSTLKIQPAELGDSAVYLCASSFGGGPYNEQFFGPGTRLTVL.

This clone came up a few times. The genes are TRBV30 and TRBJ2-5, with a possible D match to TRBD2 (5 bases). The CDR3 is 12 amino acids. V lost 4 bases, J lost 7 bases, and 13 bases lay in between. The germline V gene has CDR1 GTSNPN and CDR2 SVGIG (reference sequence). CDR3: CAWNSGRGTQYF. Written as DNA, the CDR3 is TGTGCCTGGAATTCGGGCCGGGGGACCCAGTACTTC. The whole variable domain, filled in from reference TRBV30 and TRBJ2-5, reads SQTIHQWPATLVQPVGSPLSLECTVEGTSNPNLYWYRQAAGRGLQLLFYSVGIGQISSEVPQNLSASRPQDRQFILSSKKLLLSDSGFYLCAWNSGRGTQYFGPGTRLLVL.

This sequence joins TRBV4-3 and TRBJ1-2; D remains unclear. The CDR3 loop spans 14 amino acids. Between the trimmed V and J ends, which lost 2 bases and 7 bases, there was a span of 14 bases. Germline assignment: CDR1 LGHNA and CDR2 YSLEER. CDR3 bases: TGCGCCAGCAGCCAAAATCGCGGGGTGGGTGGCTACACCTTC. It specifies CASSQNRGVGGYTF.

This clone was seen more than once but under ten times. This CDR3 reads CASSEKVAGGNEQFF. CDR3 in DNA: TGTGCCAGCAGTGAAAAGGTAGCGGGAGGCAATGAGCAGTTCTTC. The V call is TRBV2, the J call TRBJ2-1; 10 bases align to TRBD2. This CDR3 is 15 amino acids long. Germline assignment: CDR1 SNHLY and CDR2 FYNNEI. Unmatched junction bases numbered 4, after V lost 2 bases and J lost 6 bases.

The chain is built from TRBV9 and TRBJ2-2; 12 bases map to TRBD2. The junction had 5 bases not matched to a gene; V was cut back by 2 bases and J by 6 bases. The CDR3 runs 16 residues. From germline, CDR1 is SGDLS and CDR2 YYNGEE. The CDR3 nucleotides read TGTGCCAGCAGCGTTAGGCTAGCGGGAGGGCCCGGGGAGCTGTTTTTT. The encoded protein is CASSVRLAGGPGELFF.

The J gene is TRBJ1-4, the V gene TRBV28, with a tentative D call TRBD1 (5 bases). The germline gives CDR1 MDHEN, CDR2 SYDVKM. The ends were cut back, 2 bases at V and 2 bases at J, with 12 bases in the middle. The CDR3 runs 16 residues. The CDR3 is CASSLPRAATNEKLFF. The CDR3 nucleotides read TGTGCCAGCAGTTTACCCAGGGCAGCGACTAATGAAAAACTGTTTTTT.

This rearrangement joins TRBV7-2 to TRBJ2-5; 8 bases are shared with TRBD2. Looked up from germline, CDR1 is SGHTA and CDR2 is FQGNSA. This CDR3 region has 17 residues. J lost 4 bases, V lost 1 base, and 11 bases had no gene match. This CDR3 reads CASSLVGAGALRETQYF. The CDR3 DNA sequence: TGTGCCAGCAGCTTAGTTGGAGCGGGAGCCCTTCGAGAGACCCAGTACTTC.

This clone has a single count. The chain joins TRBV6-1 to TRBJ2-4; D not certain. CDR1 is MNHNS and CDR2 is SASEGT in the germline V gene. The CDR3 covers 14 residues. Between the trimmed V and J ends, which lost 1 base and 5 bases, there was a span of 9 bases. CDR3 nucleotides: TGTGCCAGCAGTGAAGGAGGTACCGAAAACATTCAGTACTTC. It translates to CASSEGGTENIQYF.

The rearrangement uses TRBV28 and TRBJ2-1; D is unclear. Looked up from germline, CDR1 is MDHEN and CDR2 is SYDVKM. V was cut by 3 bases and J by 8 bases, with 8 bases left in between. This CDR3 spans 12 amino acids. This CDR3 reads CASSFPRYEQFF. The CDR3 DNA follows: TGTGCCAGCAGTTTCCCTCGTTATGAGCAGTTCTTC.